This T cell receptor beta chain was found in a study of blood T cell repertoires in COVID-19. The wider study: From the United States, Italy and Spain came samples of acute and convalescent COVID-19.

Authors' methods: Reference gene primers were amplified, and this amplification served to estimate nucleated cell counts. The method was immunoSEQ multiplex PCR; TCRdb's version includes in-frame clones alone and lacks a portion of them. V, J and clone size reflect that table, while D and trimming were determined from the DNA. The sample contains 270,000 or so clones, over 70% of which appear only once. The CDR3 spans 15 residues. After removal of 4 bases from V and 3 bases from J, the junction contained 4 bases not matched to a gene. Per the germline V gene, CDR1 is SGHRS and CDR2 is YFSETQ. The TCR sequence derives from a human donor in a cohort sampled during active COVID-19. Sample: peripheral blood. The V gene is TRBV5-1, the J gene TRBJ1-3, with 10 bases aligning to TRBD1. The CDR3 protein is CASSQTGGSGNTIYF. CDR3 nucleotide sequence: TGCGCCAGCAGCCAGACAGGGGGCAGTGGAAACACCATATATTTT.